This T cell receptor beta chain was obtained from a study of cytomegalovirus exposure and HLA in healthy donors. The PCR used 60 Vbeta and 13 Jbeta primers. Sequenced by immunoSEQ multiplex PCR; TCRdb stores in-frame clones only, minus some. Among some 71,000 clones, 70% to 80% were seen once, and the ten largest hold under 3.5%. CDR1 SGHTA and CDR2 FQGNSA come from the germline V gene. V lost 5 bases and J lost 0, with 5 bases in between. This CDR3 spans 13 amino acids. Sequencing was done on a sample of PBMCs. J is TRBJ1-5 and V is TRBV7-2; D ambiguous. This sequence was found in a man aged 18 to 35 in good health and CMV-seronegative. CDR3 loop: CASSRYSNQPQHF. The CDR3 DNA reads as TGTGCCAGCAGCCGGTATAGCAATCAGCCCCAGCATTTT.